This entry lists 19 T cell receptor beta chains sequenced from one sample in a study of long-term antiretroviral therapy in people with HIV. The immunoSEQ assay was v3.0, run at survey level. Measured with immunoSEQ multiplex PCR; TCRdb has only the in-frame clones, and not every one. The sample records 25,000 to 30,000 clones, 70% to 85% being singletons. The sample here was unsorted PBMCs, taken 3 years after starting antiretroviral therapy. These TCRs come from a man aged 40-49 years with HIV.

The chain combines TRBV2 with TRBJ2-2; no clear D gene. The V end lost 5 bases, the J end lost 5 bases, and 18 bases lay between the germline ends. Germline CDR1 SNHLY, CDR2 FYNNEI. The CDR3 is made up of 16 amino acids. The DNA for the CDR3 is TGTGCCAGCAGTCCCCGGACGGGCCCGAGGACCGGGGAGCTGTTTTTT. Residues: CASSPRTGPRTGELFF.

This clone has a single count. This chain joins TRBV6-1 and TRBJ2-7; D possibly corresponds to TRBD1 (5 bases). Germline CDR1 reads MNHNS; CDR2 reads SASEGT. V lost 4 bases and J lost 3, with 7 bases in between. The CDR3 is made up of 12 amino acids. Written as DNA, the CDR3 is TGTGCCAGCAGTGGACAGAGCTACGAGCAGTACTTC. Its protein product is CASSGQSYEQYF.

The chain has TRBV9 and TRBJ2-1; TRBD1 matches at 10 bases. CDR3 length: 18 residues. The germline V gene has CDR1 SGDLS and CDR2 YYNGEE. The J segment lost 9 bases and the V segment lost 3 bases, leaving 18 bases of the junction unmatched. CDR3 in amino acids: CASSGSGRRTGGIVEQFF. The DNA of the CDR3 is TGTGCCAGCAGCGGCTCCGGAAGAAGGACAGGGGGGATAGTTGAGCAGTTCTTC.

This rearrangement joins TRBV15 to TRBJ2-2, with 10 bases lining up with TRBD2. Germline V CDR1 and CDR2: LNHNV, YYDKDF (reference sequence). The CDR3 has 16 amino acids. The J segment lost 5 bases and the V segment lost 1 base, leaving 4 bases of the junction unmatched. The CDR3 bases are TGTGCCACCAGCAGAGGACTAGCGGGCCGGACCGGGGAGCTGTTTTTT. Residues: CATSRGLAGRTGELFF.

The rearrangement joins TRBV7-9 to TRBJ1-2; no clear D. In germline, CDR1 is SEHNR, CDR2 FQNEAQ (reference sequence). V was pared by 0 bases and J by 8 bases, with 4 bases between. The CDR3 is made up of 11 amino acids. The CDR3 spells CASSLAAGYTF. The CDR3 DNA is TGTGCCAGCAGCTTAGCTGCGGGCTACACCTTC.

The CDR3 protein is CASSLGTGVDAGGYTF. The CDR3 coding sequence is TGTGCCAGCAGCTTGGGGACAGGGGTCGATGCAGGGGGCTACACCTTC. The rearrangement links TRBV7-9 to TRBJ1-2, with 10 bases aligning to TRBD1. After removal of 3 bases from V and 8 bases from J, the junction contained 12 bases not matched to a gene. The CDR3 loop spans 16 amino acids. CDR1 is SEHNR and CDR2 is FQNEAQ in the germline V gene (reference sequence).

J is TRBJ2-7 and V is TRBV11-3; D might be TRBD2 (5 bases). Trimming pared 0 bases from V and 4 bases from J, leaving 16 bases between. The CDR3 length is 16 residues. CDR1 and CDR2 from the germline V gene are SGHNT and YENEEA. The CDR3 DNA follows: TGTGCCAGCAGCTTAGAGGAGTCGAGCGGTGTTTACGAGCAGTACTTC. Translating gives CASSLEESSGVYEQYF.

The CDR3 sequence: CASSVDYASIRDRGSYTF. The CDR3 DNA follows: TGTGCCAGCAGCGTAGACTACGCCTCCATCCGGGACAGGGGTAGCTACACCTTC. The chain links TRBV9 to TRBJ1-2, with 10 bases aligning to TRBD1. This CDR3 has 18 amino acids. The V and J ends lost 0 bases and 9 bases, in that order; junction bases with no gene match: 17. Germline V lookup: CDR1 SGDLS, CDR2 YYNGEE. Supplemented by reference TRBV9 and TRBJ1-2, the full variable domain reads DSGVTQTPKHLITATGQRVTLRCSPRSGDLSVYWYQQSLDQGLQFLIQYYNGEERAKGNILERFSAQQFPDLHSELNLSSLELGDSALYFCASSVDYASIRDRGSYTFGSGTRLTVV.

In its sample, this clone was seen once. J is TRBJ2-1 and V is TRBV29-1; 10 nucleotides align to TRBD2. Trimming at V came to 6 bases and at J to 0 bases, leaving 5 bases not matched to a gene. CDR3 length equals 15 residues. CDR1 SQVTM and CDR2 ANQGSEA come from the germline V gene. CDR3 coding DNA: TGCAGCGTCTCCGGGACTAGCGACTCCTACAATGAGCAGTTCTTC. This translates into CSVSGTSDSYNEQFF.

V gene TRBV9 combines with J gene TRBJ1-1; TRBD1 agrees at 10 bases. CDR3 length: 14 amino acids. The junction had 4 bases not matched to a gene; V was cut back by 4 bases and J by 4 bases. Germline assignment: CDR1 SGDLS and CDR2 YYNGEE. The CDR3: CASSRDRGGTEAFF. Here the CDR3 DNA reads TGTGCCAGCAGCCGGGACAGGGGTGGCACTGAAGCTTTCTTT.

The CDR3 is CASSLNPRESKLFF. The DNA for the CDR3 is TGTGCCAGCAGCTTAAATCCCCGTGAGTCTAAACTGTTTTTT. V is TRBV7-9 and J is TRBJ1-4; D remains unclear. The CDR3 is 14 residues long. Trimming removed 2 bases from V and 11 bases from J, with 15 bases in between. Germline V gene sequence: CDR1 SEHNR, CDR2 FQNEAQ (reference sequence).

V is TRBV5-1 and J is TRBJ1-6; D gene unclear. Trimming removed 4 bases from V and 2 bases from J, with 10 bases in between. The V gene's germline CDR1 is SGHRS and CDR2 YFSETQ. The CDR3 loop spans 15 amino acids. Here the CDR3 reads CASSPDGTYNSPLHF. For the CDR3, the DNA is TGCGCCAGCAGCCCGGACGGAACCTATAATTCACCCCTCCACTTT.

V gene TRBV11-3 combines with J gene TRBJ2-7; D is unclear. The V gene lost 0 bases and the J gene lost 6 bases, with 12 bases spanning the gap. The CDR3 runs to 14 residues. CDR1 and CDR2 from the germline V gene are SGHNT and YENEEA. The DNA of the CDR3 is TGTGCCAGCAGCTTAGATTCTCCGCCACGCGAGCAGTACTTC. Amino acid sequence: CASSLDSPPREQYF.

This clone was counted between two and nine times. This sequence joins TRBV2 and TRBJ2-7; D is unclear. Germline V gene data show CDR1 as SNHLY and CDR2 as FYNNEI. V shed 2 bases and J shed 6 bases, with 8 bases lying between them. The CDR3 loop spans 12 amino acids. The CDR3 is CASSEQGFEQYF. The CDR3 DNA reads TGTGCCAGCAGTGAACAAGGATTCGAGCAGTACTTC.

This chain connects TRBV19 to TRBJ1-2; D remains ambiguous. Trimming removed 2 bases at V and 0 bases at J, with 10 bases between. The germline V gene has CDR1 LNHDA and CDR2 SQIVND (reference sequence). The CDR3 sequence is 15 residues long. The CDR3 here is CASSISPTTNYGYTF. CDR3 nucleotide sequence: TGTGCCAGTAGTATATCACCGACCACTAACTATGGCTACACCTTC.

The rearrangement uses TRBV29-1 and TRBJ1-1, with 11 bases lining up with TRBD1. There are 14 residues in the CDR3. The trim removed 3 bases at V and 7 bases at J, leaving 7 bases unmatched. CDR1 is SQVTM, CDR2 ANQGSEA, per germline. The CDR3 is CSVDEDRGPSEAFF. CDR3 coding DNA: TGCAGCGTTGACGAGGACAGGGGGCCCAGTGAAGCTTTCTTT.

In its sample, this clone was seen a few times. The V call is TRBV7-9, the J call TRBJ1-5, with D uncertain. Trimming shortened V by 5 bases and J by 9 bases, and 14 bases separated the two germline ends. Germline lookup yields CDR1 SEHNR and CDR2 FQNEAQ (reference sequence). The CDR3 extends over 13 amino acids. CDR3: CASSPRNKGPQHF. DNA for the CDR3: TGTGCCAGCAGCCCCCGGAATAAGGGGCCCCAGCATTTT. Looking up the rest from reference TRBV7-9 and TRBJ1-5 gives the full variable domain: DTGVSQNPRHKITKRGQNVTFRCDPISEHNRLYWYRQTLGQGPEFLTYFQNEAQLEKSRLLSDRFSAERPKGSFSTLEIQRTEQGDSAMYLCASSPRNKGPQHFGDGTRLSIL.

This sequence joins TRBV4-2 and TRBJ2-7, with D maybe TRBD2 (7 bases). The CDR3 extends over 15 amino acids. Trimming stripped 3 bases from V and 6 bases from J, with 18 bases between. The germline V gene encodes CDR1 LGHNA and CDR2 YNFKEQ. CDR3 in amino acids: CASSQDRGGVGEQYF. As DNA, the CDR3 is TGTGCCAGCAGCCAGGATAGGGGGGGGGTCGGCGAGCAGTACTTC.

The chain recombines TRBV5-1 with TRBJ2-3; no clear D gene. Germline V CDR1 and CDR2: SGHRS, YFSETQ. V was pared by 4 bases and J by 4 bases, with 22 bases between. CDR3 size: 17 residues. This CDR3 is CASSGPTLGSPPDTQYF. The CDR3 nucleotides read TGCGCCAGCAGCGGACCGACCTTGGGCTCTCCTCCAGATACGCAGTATTTT. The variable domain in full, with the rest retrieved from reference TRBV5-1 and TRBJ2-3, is KAGVTQTPRYLIKTRGQQVTLSCSPISGHRSVSWYQQTPGQGLQFLFEYFSETQRNKGNFPGRFSGRQFSNSRSEMNVSTLELGDSALYLCASSGPTLGSPPDTQYFGPGTRLTVL.